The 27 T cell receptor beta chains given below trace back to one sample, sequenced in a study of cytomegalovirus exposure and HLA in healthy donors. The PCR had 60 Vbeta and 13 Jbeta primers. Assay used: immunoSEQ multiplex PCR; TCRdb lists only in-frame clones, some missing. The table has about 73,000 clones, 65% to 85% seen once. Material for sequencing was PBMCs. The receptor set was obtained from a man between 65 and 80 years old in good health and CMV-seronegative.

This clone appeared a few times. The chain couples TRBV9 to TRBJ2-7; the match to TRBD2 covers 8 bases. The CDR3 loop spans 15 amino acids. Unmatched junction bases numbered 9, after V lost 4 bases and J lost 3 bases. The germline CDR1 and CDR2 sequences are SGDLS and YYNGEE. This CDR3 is CASSLRGGDDYEQYF. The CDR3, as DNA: TGTGCCAGCAGCCTTCGGGGGGGCGACGACTACGAGCAGTACTTC. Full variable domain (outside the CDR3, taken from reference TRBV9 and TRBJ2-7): DSGVTQTPKHLITATGQRVTLRCSPRSGDLSVYWYQQSLDQGLQFLIQYYNGEERAKGNILERFSAQQFPDLHSELNLSSLELGDSALYFCASSLRGGDDYEQYFGPGTRLTVT.

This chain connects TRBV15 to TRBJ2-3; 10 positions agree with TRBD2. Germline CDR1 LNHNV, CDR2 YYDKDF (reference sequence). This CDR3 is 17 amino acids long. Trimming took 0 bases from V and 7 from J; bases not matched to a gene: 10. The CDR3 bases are TGTGCCACCAGCAGAGATCTCACTAGCGGGGCCCCTTATACGCAGTATTTT. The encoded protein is CATSRDLTSGAPYTQYF.

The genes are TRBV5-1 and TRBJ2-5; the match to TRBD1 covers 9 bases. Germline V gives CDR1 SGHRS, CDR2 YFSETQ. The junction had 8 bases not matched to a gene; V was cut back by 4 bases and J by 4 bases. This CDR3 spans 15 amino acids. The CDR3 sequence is CASSLQGAGGETQYF. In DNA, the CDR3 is TGCGCCAGCAGCCTACAGGGGGCTGGTGGAGAGACCCAGTACTTC.

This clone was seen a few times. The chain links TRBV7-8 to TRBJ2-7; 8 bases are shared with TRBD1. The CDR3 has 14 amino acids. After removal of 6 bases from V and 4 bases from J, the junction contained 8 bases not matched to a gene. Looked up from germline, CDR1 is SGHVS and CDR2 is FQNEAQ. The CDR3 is CASSTGQGPYEQYF. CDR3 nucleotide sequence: TGTGCCAGCAGTACCGGACAGGGTCCGTACGAGCAGTACTTC. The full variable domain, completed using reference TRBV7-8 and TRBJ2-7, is GAGVSQSPRYKVAKRGQDVALRCDPISGHVSLFWYQQALGQGPEFLTYFQNEAQLDKSGLPSDRFFAERPEGSVSTLKIQRTQQEDSAVYLCASSTGQGPYEQYFGPGTRLTVT.

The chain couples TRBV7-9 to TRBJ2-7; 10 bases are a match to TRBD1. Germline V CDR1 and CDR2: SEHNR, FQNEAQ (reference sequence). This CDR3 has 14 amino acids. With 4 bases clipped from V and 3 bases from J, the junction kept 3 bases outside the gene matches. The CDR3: CASSSWDRGYEQYF. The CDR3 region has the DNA TGTGCCAGCAGCTCCTGGGACAGGGGCTACGAGCAGTACTTC. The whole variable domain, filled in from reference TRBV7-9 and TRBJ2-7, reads DTGVSQNPRHKITKRGQNVTFRCDPISEHNRLYWYRQTLGQGPEFLTYFQNEAQLEKSRLLSDRFSAERPKGSFSTLEIQRTEQGDSAMYLCASSSWDRGYEQYFGPGTRLTVT.

The CDR3 bases are TGTGCCAGCAGCCGGGAGGGGGGGTGGATCTCACCCCTCCACTTT. Protein: CASSREGGWISPLHF. The chain links TRBV6-5 to TRBJ1-6, with D tentatively TRBD1 (6 bases). Germline V gene lookup returns CDR1 MNHEY and CDR2 SVGAGI. Trimming took 6 bases from V and 10 from J, leaving 19 bases between them. The CDR3 runs 15 residues.

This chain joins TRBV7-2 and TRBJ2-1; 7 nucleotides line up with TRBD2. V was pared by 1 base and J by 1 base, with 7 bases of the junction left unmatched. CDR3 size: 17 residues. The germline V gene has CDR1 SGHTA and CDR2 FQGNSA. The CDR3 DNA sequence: TGTGCCAGCAGCTTAGTCGCGGCTAGCGGTTCCTACAATGAGCAGTTCTTC. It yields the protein CASSLVAASGSYNEQFF.

In nucleotides, the CDR3 is TGTGCCAGTACGGCAGGGGACACCTACGAGCAGTACTTC. This encodes CASTAGDTYEQYF. The chain has TRBV19 and TRBJ2-7, with D tentatively TRBD1 (6 bases). From germline, CDR1 is LNHDA and CDR2 SQIVND (reference sequence). CDR3 length: 13 amino acids. V shed 7 bases and J shed 2 bases, with 12 bases lying between them.

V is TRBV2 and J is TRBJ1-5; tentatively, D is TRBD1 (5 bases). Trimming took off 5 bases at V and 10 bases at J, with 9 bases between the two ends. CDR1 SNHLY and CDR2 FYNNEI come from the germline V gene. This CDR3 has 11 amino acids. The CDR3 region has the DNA TGTGCCAGCAGTTCAGGGAACCCCCAGCATTTT. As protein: CASSSGNPQHF. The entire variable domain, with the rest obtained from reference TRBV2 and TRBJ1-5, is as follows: EPEVTQTPSHQVTQMGQEVILRCVPISNHLYFYWYRQILGQKVEFLVSFYNNEISEKSEIFDDQFSVERPDGSNFTLKIRSTKLEDSAMYFCASSSGNPQHFGDGTRLSIL.

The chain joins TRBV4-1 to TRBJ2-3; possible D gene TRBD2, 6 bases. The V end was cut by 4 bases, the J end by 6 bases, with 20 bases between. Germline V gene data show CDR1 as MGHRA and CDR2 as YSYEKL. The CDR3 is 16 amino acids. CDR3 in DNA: TGCGCCAGCAGCCCAGGGACTTCCACCCGCCGCGATACGCAGTATTTT. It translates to CASSPGTSTRRDTQYF.

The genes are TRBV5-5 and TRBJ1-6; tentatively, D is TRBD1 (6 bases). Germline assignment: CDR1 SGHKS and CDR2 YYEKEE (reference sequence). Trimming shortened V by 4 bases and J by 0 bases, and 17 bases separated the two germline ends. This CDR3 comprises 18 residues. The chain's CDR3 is CASSPGTLRSSYNSPLHF. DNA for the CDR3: TGTGCCAGCAGCCCCGGGACACTTCGGAGCTCCTATAATTCACCCCTCCACTTT.

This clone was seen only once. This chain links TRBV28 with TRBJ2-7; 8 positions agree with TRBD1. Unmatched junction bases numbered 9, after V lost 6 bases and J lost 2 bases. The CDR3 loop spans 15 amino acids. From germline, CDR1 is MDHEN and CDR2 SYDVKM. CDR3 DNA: TGTGCCAGCAGCCTGACAGGGGTTGGGACCTACGAGCAGTACTTC. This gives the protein CASSLTGVGTYEQYF.

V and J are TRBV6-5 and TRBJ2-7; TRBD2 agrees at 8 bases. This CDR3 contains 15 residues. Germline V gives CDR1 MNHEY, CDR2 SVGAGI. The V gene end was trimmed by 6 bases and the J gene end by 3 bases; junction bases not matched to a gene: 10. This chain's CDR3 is CASRVVAGTNYEQYF. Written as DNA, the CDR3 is TGTGCCAGCAGGGTCGTAGCGGGGACCAACTACGAGCAGTACTTC.

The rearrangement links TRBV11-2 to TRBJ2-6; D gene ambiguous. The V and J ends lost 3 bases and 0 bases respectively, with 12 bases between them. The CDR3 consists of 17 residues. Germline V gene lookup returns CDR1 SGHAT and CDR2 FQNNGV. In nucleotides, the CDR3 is TGTGCCAGCAGCTTTCCTAATCGAATCTCTGGGGCCAACGTCCTGACTTTC. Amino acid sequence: CASSFPNRISGANVLTF. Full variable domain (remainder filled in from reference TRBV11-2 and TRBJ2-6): EAGVAQSPRYKIIEKRQSVAFWCNPISGHATLYWYQQILGQGPKLLIQFQNNGVVDDSQLPKDRFSAERLKGVDSTLKIQPAKLEDSAVYLCASSFPNRISGANVLTFGAGSRLTVL.

The CDR3 bases are TGTGCCAGCAGCTTACGACGGGGATACGAGCAGTACTTC. This gives the protein CASSLRRGYEQYF. The chain carries TRBV7-2 and TRBJ2-7, with a possible D match to TRBD2 (5 bases). CDR1 is SGHTA and CDR2 is FQGNSA in the germline V gene. V lost 2 bases and J lost 4, with 9 bases in between. This CDR3 has 13 residues.

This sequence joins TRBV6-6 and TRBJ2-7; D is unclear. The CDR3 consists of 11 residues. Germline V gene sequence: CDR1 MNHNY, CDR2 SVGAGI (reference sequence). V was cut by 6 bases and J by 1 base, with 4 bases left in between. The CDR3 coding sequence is TGTGCCAGCAGCCCATCCTACGAGCAGTACTTC. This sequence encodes CASSPSYEQYF.

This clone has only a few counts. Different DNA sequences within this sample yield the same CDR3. CDR3 residues: CASSSNTEAFF. The CDR3 DNA sequence: TGTGCCAGCAGCTCGAACACTGAAGCTTTCTTT. This rearrangement joins TRBV6-5 to TRBJ1-1; no firm D call. CDR1 and CDR2 (germline): MNHEY, SVGAGI. The CDR3 contains 11 residues. V lost 6 bases, J lost 1 base, and 3 bases lay in between.

CDR3 sequence: CASSLAGAQETQYF. CDR3 nucleotides: TGTGCCAGCAGCTTAGCGGGGGCCCAAGAGACCCAGTACTTC. This chain joins TRBV7-2 and TRBJ2-7; the D gene is possibly TRBD1 (6 bases). The closer fit of TRBJ2-5 to the DNA end suggests the J call may be wrong. The germline V gene encodes CDR1 SGHTA and CDR2 FQGNSA. The length of the CDR3 is 14 residues.

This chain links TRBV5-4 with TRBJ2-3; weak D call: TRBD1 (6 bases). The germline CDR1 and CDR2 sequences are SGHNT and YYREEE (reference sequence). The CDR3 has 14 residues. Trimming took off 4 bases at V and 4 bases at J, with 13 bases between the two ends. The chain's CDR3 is CASSRAGVADTQYF. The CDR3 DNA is TGTGCCAGCAGCCGTGCAGGGGTAGCAGATACGCAGTATTTT.

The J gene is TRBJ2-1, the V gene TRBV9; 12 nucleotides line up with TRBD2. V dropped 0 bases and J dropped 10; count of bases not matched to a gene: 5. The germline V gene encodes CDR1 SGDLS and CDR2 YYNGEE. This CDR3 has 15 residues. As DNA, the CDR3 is TGTGCCAGCAGCGTAGGTCTAGCGGGGGGGATGGAGCAGTTCTTC. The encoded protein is CASSVGLAGGMEQFF.

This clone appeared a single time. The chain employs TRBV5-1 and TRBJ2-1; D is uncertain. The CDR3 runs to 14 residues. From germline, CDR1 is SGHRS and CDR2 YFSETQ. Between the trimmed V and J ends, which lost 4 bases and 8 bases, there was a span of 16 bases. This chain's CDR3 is CASSPQQAVDEQFF. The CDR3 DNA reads TGCGCCAGCAGCCCTCAGCAGGCCGTCGATGAGCAGTTCTTC.

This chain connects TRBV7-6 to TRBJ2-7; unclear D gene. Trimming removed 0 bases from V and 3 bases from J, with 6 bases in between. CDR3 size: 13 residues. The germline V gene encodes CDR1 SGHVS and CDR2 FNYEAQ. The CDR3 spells CASSLALDYEQYF. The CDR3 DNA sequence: TGTGCCAGCAGCTTAGCCCTAGACTACGAGCAGTACTTC.

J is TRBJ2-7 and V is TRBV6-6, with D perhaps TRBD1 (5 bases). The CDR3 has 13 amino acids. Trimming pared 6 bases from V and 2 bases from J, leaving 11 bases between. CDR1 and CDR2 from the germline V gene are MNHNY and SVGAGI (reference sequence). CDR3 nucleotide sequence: TGTGCCAGCAGGCACCCGACAGCCTACGAGCAGTACTTC. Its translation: CASRHPTAYEQYF.

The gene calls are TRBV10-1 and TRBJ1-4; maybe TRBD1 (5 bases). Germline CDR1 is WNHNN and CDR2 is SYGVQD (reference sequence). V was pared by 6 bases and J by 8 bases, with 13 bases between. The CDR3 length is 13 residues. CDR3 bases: TGCGCCAGCAGCGCGGGGCGAGGAGAAAAACTGTTTTTT. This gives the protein CASSAGRGEKLFF.

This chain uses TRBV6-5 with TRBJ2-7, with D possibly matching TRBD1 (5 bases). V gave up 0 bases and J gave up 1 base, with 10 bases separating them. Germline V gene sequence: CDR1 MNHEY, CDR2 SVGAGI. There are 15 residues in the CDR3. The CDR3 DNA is TGTGCCAGCAGTTACTCACCAGGGCAGTCCTACGAGCAGTACTTC. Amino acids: CASSYSPGQSYEQYF.

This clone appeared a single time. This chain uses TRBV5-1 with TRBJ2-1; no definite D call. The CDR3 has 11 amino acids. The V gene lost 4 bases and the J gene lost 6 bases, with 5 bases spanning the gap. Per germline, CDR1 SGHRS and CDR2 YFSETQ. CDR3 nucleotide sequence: TGCGCCAGCAGCCACTTCAATGAGCAGTTCTTC. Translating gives CASSHFNEQFF.

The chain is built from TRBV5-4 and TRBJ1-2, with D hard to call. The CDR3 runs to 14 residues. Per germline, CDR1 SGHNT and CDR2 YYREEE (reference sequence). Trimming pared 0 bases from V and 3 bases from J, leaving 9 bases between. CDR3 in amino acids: CASSLALQDYGYTF. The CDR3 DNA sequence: TGTGCCAGCAGCTTGGCCCTCCAGGACTATGGCTACACCTTC.